These 29 T cell receptor beta chains were all obtained from the same sample, sequenced in a study of T-cell memory formation after mild COVID-19. TCRdb fed the 5' RACE reads into MiXCR, producing one record per CDR3 protein. The data show more than 350,000 distinct CDR3 sequences, approximately 16% seen once. Sequenced material: PBMCs or a T cell subset sorted from them (not recorded which). The receptors derive from a man aged 18 to 30 who had mild COVID-19 (a few samples of this study predate the infection). Cell type and time point are not known.

Only a few counts were recorded for this clonotype. The V call is TRBV9, the J call TRBJ2-1, with TRBD2 matching over 12 bases. After removal of 4 bases from V and 6 bases from J, the junction contained 5 bases not matched to a gene. CDR1 and CDR2 (germline): SGDLS, YYNGEE. The CDR3 loop spans 15 amino acids. CDR3 sequence: CASSSSGGAGNEQFF. DNA for the CDR3: TGTGCCAGCAGCTCTAGCGGGGGGGCCGGCAATGAGCAGTTCTTC.

This clonotype was counted at least ten times. J is TRBJ2-3 and V is TRBV5-8; D not resolved. Trimming stripped 9 bases from V and 4 bases from J, with 18 bases between. From germline, CDR1 is SGHTS and CDR2 YDEGEE. The length of the CDR3 is 14 residues. The CDR3, as DNA: TGTGCCACCAGGACGAGAGGTATCGCAGATACGCAGTATTTT. Translating gives CATRTRGIADTQYF.

The sample holds a few counts of this clonotype. The V and J genes are TRBV5-1 and TRBJ1-5; no firm D call. CDR3 length: 14 amino acids. Germline values: CDR1 SGHRS, CDR2 YFSETQ. The V gene lost 0 bases and the J gene lost 2 bases, with 6 bases spanning the gap. CDR3 loop: CASSLDNRNQPQHF. CDR3 DNA sequence: TGCGCCAGCAGCTTGGATAATCGCAATCAGCCCCAGCATTTT.

The chain recombines TRBV12-3 or TRBV12-4 with TRBJ1-5, with D unclear. V was shortened by 4 bases and J by 6 bases, with 22 bases between the two germline ends. The CDR3 loop spans 17 amino acids. The CDR3 sequence is CASSSAAGSKLGQPQHF. The CDR3, as DNA: TGTGCCAGCAGTTCGGCGGCAGGCTCTAAGTTAGGTCAGCCCCAGCATTTT.

This chain links TRBV7-2 with TRBJ2-3; the D is unclear. Germline V gives CDR1 SGHTA, CDR2 FQGNSA. The germline V and J ends were trimmed by 7 bases and 2 bases, with 16 bases remaining between them. There are 15 residues in the CDR3. CDR3 nucleotides: TGTGCCAGCATCCCCCCCCAGCGAGTCACAGATACGCAGTATTTT. Translated: CASIPPQRVTDTQYF. Drawing the rest from reference TRBV7-2 and TRBJ2-3, the complete variable domain is GAGVSQSPSNKVTEKGKDVELRCDPISGHTALYWYRQSLGQGLEFLIYFQGNSAPDKSGLPSDRFSAERTGGSVSTLTIQRTQQEDSAVYLCASIPPQRVTDTQYFGPGTRLTVL.

This clonotype was found a few times. This chain links TRBV6-1 with TRBJ2-4; no reliable D call. Germline CDR1 is MNHNS and CDR2 is SASEGT. The CDR3 has 12 amino acids. V was shortened by 3 bases and J by 7 bases, with 7 bases between the two germline ends. CDR3 sequence: CASSEWLNIQYF. In DNA form, the CDR3 reads TGTGCCAGCAGTGAGTGGCTTAACATTCAGTACTTC.

The genes are TRBV6-5 and TRBJ1-2, with 9 bases fitting TRBD1. The CDR3 consists of 15 residues. Germline-derived CDR1 and CDR2 are MNHEY and SVGAGI. J lost 4 bases, V lost 2 bases, and 5 bases had no gene match. This CDR3 is CASSYSTGGFYGYTF. CDR3 DNA sequence: TGTGCCAGCAGTTACAGTACAGGGGGCTTCTATGGCTACACCTTC.

This chain links TRBV5-1 with TRBJ2-1; TRBD2 agrees at 13 bases. V was clipped by 4 bases and J by 9 bases; unmatched bases: 7. The CDR3 consists of 15 residues. Per the germline V gene, CDR1 is SGHRS and CDR2 is YFSETQ. The CDR3 DNA reads TGCGCCAGCAGCCTTACTAGCGGGGGGGACGGTGAGCAGTTCTTC. This sequence encodes CASSLTSGGDGEQFF.

This clonotype was detected only a few times. V usage is TRBV27 and J usage is TRBJ2-4; 9 bases are a match to TRBD2. CDR1 MNHEY and CDR2 SMNVEV come from the germline V gene (reference sequence). This CDR3 is built from 14 residues. Trimming removed 4 bases from V and 8 bases from J; junction bases left unmatched: 6. The CDR3 nucleotides are TGTGCCAGCAGTTCGGCTAGCGGGGTAGACATTCAGTACTTC. It yields the protein CASSSASGVDIQYF.

V usage is TRBV7-9 and J usage is TRBJ2-3; tentatively, D is TRBD2 (7 bases). V was pared by 5 bases and J by 5 bases, with 14 bases between. Germline CDR1 is SEHNR and CDR2 is FQNEAQ (reference sequence). CDR3 length: 14 amino acids. The CDR3 nucleotides read TGTGCCAGCAGCCCGTTAGGGGGGGGAGATACGCAGTATTTT. Amino acid sequence: CASSPLGGGDTQYF.

This rearrangement joins TRBV4-2 to TRBJ2-7; TRBD1 is a possible D gene (5 bases). The V gene's germline CDR1 is LGHNA and CDR2 YNFKEQ. V lost 0 bases, J lost 5 bases, and 11 bases lay in between. This CDR3 region has 14 residues. CDR3 sequence reads: CASSQDRAPNEQYF. Written as DNA, the CDR3 is TGTGCCAGCAGCCAAGACAGGGCCCCCAACGAGCAGTACTTC.

The V call is TRBV6-5, the J call TRBJ1-2; D possibly corresponds to TRBD1 (5 bases). Per the germline V gene, CDR1 is MNHEY and CDR2 is SVGAGI. With 5 bases removed from V and 4 bases from J, the gap between germline ends came to 14 bases. The CDR3 has 14 residues. The DNA of the CDR3 is TGTGCCAGCAGTACCGGTGGGGGTGGCTATGGCTACACCTTC. This sequence encodes CASSTGGGGYGYTF.

The genes are TRBV12-3 or TRBV12-4 and TRBJ2-3; 8 bases match TRBD2. Losses at the gene ends were 4 bases for V and 6 bases for J; bases not matched to a gene: 18. CDR3 length: 18 amino acids. The CDR3 loop reads CASSSYGTSLPEVDTQYF. The CDR3 DNA is TGTGCCAGCAGTTCTTACGGGACTAGTCTACCGGAGGTGGATACGCAGTATTTT.

The chain is built from TRBV7-2 and TRBJ1-1; no reliable D call. This CDR3 is 14 amino acids long. V lost 2 bases to trimming and J lost 3 bases, with 10 bases between them. CDR1 and CDR2 from the germline V gene are SGHTA and FQGNSA. CDR3 nucleotide sequence: TGTGCCAGCAGCTTAACATGGAGGGACACTGAAGCTTTCTTT. Its protein is CASSLTWRDTEAFF.

The CDR3: CASSSLGAKNTGELFF. The DNA of the CDR3 is TGTGCCAGCAGCTCACTGGGGGCGAAAAACACCGGGGAGCTGTTTTTT. The gene calls are TRBV11-2 and TRBJ2-2; D may be TRBD1 (6 bases). This CDR3 is built from 16 residues. Germline loops: CDR1 SGHAT, CDR2 FQNNGV. Between the trimmed V and J ends, which lost 4 bases and 2 bases, there was a span of 14 bases.

Only a few counts were recorded for this clonotype. The rearrangement joins TRBV9 to TRBJ2-1, with D perhaps matching TRBD2 (7 bases). The germline CDR1 and CDR2 sequences are SGDLS and YYNGEE. The CDR3 has 15 amino acids. V lost 4 bases and J 8 bases, leaving 19 bases between the germline ends. Here the CDR3 DNA reads TGTGCCAGCAGCCCAAGGGGGGGCGGTAGCGATGAGCAGTTCTTC. This gives the protein CASSPRGGGSDEQFF.

This clonotype was recorded many times. The chain combines TRBV7-2 with TRBJ2-1, with TRBD2 identical over 13 bases. Germline assignment: CDR1 SGHTA and CDR2 FQGNSA. With 5 bases clipped from V and 6 bases from J, the junction kept 7 bases outside the gene matches. This CDR3 is built from 16 residues. The CDR3 DNA follows: TGTGCCAGCAGCCTCGGGACTAGCGGGGAAATCAATGAGCAGTTCTTC. Translation gives CASSLGTSGEINEQFF.

This clonotype showed up just a few times. V is TRBV7-2 and J is TRBJ2-1, with TRBD2 identical over 8 bases. The CDR3 contains 16 residues. Losses at the gene ends were 2 bases for V and 3 bases for J; bases not matched to a gene: 6. The germline V gene has CDR1 SGHTA and CDR2 FQGNSA. The CDR3 reads CASSLSGGNLYNEQFF. The DNA of the CDR3 is TGTGCCAGCAGCTTATCGGGGGGGAACCTCTACAATGAGCAGTTCTTC. Full variable domain (remainder filled in from reference TRBV7-2 and TRBJ2-1): GAGVSQSPSNKVTEKGKDVELRCDPISGHTALYWYRQSLGQGLEFLIYFQGNSAPDKSGLPSDRFSAERTGGSVSTLTIQRTQQEDSAVYLCASSLSGGNLYNEQFFGPGTRLTVL.

This chain connects TRBV18 to TRBJ1-6; TRBD1 might be the D (5 bases). Per germline, CDR1 KGHSH and CDR2 LQKENI. V was cut by 3 bases and J by 7 bases, with 16 bases left in between. CDR3 size: 16 residues. DNA of the CDR3: TGTGCCAGCTCACCCCTTGGACTACAGGAGAATTCACCCCTCCACTTT. Encoded protein: CASSPLGLQENSPLHF.

J is TRBJ2-1 and V is TRBV11-2; 14 nucleotides match TRBD2. Trimming cost V 10 bases and J 6 bases; bases outside gene matches: 5. CDR3 size: 14 residues. The germline V gene has CDR1 SGHAT and CDR2 FQNNGV. CDR3 sequence: CATQTSGGANEQFF. The CDR3 coding sequence is TGTGCCACCCAGACTAGCGGGGGGGCCAATGAGCAGTTCTTC.

The chain employs TRBV5-1 and TRBJ2-1, with D perhaps matching TRBD1 (7 bases). V shed 7 bases and J shed 0 bases, with 14 bases lying between them. The CDR3 spans 15 residues. Germline V gene sequence: CDR1 SGHRS, CDR2 YFSETQ. CDR3 region: CASQGGASSYNEQFF. The CDR3 nucleotides are TGCGCCAGCCAGGGGGGTGCGTCCTCCTACAATGAGCAGTTCTTC. Based on the CDR3 plus reference TRBV5-1 and TRBJ2-1, the full variable domain is KAGVTQTPRYLIKTRGQQVTLSCSPISGHRSVSWYQQTPGQGLQFLFEYFSETQRNKGNFPGRFSGRQFSNSRSEMNVSTLELGDSALYLCASQGGASSYNEQFFGPGTRLTVL.

This chain joins TRBV27 and TRBJ2-7; D gene ambiguous. The V and J ends lost 6 bases and 6 bases respectively, with 9 bases between them. Germline assignment: CDR1 MNHEY and CDR2 SMNVEV (reference sequence). CDR3 length: 11 residues. The CDR3 spells CASSHLGEQYV. The CDR3 bases are TGTGCCAGCAGCCATTTGGGCGAGCAGTACGTC.

The J gene is TRBJ2-5, the V gene TRBV4-3; D unresolved. The CDR3 consists of 15 residues. With 0 bases removed from V and 0 bases from J, the gap between germline ends came to 8 bases. The germline gives CDR1 LGHNA, CDR2 YSLEER. For the CDR3, the DNA is TGCGCCAGCAGCCAAGACCGTGCGTACCAAGAGACCCAGTACTTC. Translated: CASSQDRAYQETQYF.

Many counts were recorded for this clonotype. CDR3 bases: TGCGCCAGCAGCTCCCCGGACAGGAAGCTGTTTTTT. As protein: CASSSPDRKLFF. V usage is TRBV4-3 and J usage is TRBJ2-2; 7 bases match TRBD1. The V segment lost 5 bases and the J segment 12 bases; nucleotides outside the gene matches: 6. Per germline, CDR1 LGHNA and CDR2 YSLEER. This CDR3 comprises 12 residues.

This clonotype has ten or more counts. The chain joins TRBV6-1 to TRBJ2-3; 8 bases map to TRBD1. CDR1 and CDR2 from the germline V gene are MNHNS and SASEGT. The CDR3 has 14 amino acids. V lost 3 bases and J lost 4; bases outside the gene matches: 3. The CDR3 DNA follows: TGTGCCAGCAGTGAGCTACAGGGGGCAGATACGCAGTATTTT. Translation: CASSELQGADTQYF.

A few counts support this clonotype. The chain employs TRBV12-3 or TRBV12-4 and TRBJ1-2; TRBD1 agrees at 7 bases. With 1 base clipped from V and 5 bases from J, the junction kept 4 bases outside the gene matches. This CDR3 has 14 amino acids. The CDR3 DNA reads as TGTGCCAGCAGTTTAGACAGGGGAACTTATGGCTACACCTTC. Translated: CASSLDRGTYGYTF.

V and J are TRBV3-1 and TRBJ2-7; the D is unclear. V was trimmed by 0 bases and J by 0 bases, leaving 6 bases between them. Germline V gene data show CDR1 as LGHDT and CDR2 as YNNKEL (reference sequence). There are 14 residues in the CDR3. Written as DNA, the CDR3 is TGTGCCAGCAGCCAAGATAGGAACTCCTACGAGCAGTACGTC. Translating gives CASSQDRNSYEQYV.

V and J are TRBV7-9 and TRBJ2-5; D perhaps matches TRBD2 (6 bases). Trimming pared 10 bases from V and 4 bases from J, leaving 19 bases between. This CDR3 region has 14 residues. Germline V gene lookup returns CDR1 SEHNR and CDR2 FQNEAQ (reference sequence). The CDR3 loop is CATARDLRGETQYF. CDR3 nucleotides: TGTGCCACCGCCCGGGACTTGAGGGGAGAGACCCAGTACTTC.

This clonotype has more than one count but fewer than ten. The chain employs TRBV4-1 and TRBJ2-7; TRBD2 matches at 7 bases. Germline-derived CDR1 and CDR2 are MGHRA and YSYEKL. Unmatched junction bases numbered 3, after V lost 0 bases and J lost 1 base. The CDR3 is 15 residues long. The CDR3 nucleotides read TGCGCCAGCAGCCAAGACTGGCGGGGGTCCTACGAGCAGTACTTC. This encodes CASSQDWRGSYEQYF.